This is a list of T cell receptor beta chains from one sample in a study of blood T cells in healthy people across ages. MiXCR, run by TCRdb on the 5' RACE reads, gives a single entry per CDR3 protein. The data show 590,000 or so distinct CDR3 sequences, about 30% seen once. Sequenced material: blood. The receptors come from a woman of 80 years or more in good health. Both conserved end residues are part of each CDR3.

v_gene	j_gene	len	CDR3aa
TRBV30	TRBJ2-1	11	CAWSSNNEQFF
TRBV28	TRBJ2-5	14	CATKGVAGIETQYF
TRBV5-6	TRBJ2-1	13	CASRPIGDNEQFF
TRBV27	TRBJ1-2	14	CASSLSFKSYGYTF
TRBV6-2/TRBV6-3	TRBJ2-1	12	CASSYKTVEQFF
TRBV5-1	TRBJ2-1	13	CASSLAGGREQFF
TRBV11-2	TRBJ2-2	12	CASSSGTGERFF
TRBV30	TRBJ1-5	13	CAWSGTGGQPQHF
TRBV3-1	TRBJ2-5	12	CASSQEIGPQYF
TRBV18	TRBJ2-4	17	CASSQTGPGTSKSSQYF
TRBV6-2/TRBV6-3	TRBJ2-1	17	CASTLSTSGGPGGEQFF
TRBV11-1	TRBJ2-2	17	CASSLAIGGRHTGELFF
TRBV5-4	TRBJ2-3	16	CASSSPQGSSTDTQYF
TRBV3-1	TRBJ2-5	12	CASSQARETQYF
TRBV5-1	TRBJ2-7	15	CASSLGEGNLYEQYF
TRBV7-9	TRBJ2-3	15	CASSLALGSTDTQYF
TRBV20-1	TRBJ2-7	17	CSARDRYDAGSTYEQHF
TRBV30	TRBJ1-2	11	CAWKQNYGYTF
TRBV20-1	TRBJ1-5	13	CSARRDKGRPQHF
TRBV29-1	TRBJ1-1	16	CSVSPEILAMNTEAFF
TRBV20-1	TRBJ1-2	15	CSTSRRQGIGYGYTF
TRBV7-3	TRBJ1-2	12	CASSLDKTGYTF
TRBV7-3	TRBJ2-3	15	CASSSRGRGADTQYF
TRBV6-1	NA	14	CASGRDSSYNEQYF
TRBV28	NA	16	CTSSSSTGVYQETQFF
TRBV27	TRBJ1-2	13	CASSQDGRYGYTF
TRBV5-1	TRBJ1-2	14	CASSRDAGDYGYTF
TRBV7-2	TRBJ2-7	15	CASSPYGTDSYEQYF